This TCR beta chain originates from a study of OX40 agonist ivuxolimab in advanced cancers. About the study: Ivuxolimab, an antibody acting as an agonist of OX40 (CD134), was used to treat patients. The dose-escalation group included hepatocellular carcinoma, melanoma, renal cell carcinoma and head and neck cancer.

Only in-frame clones appear in the TCRdb table, and some are missing; sequencing was by immunoSEQ multiplex PCR. Of 91,000 or so clones in the sample, around 94% were seen once. This clone has only one observation. Germline CDR1 LGHNA, CDR2 YNFKEQ. V was clipped by 6 bases and J by 5 bases, with 12 bases between them. This CDR3 has 13 residues. The chain employs TRBV4-2 and TRBJ2-3; D gene ambiguous. Here the sequenced sample was CD4+ or CD8+ T cells sorted from blood, taken in a trial of the OX40 agonist ivuxolimab. The TCR was taken from an adult with an advanced solid tumor such as melanoma, head and neck, liver or kidney cancer. CDR3 nucleotide sequence: TGTGCCAGCAGGCTGGTGGGCGGAGATACGCAGTATTTT. Amino acid sequence: CASRLVGGDTQYF.